Listed below are T cell receptor beta chains from one sample, sequenced in a study of T cells after yellow fever vaccination. One entry per CDR3 protein, called by TCRdb with MiXCR from the 5' RACE reads. The sample has a few hundred thousand distinct CDR3 sequences; roughly 3.5% are singletons. This material consisted of PBMCs, taken on the day of the yellow fever booster vaccination. The receptors originated from a young man who received the YFV17D yellow fever vaccine. CDR3s include the opening cysteine and the closing phenylalanine or tryptophan. The order of the fields is J gene, V gene, clone size, D gene, CDR3 DNA, CDR3 protein. A D gene is named only where the DNA matches it firmly. Clone sizes are given selectively: once, few, many, or a class where the clone is expanded.

j_gene: TRBJ1-1; v_gene: TRBV6-5; abundance: -; d_gene: -; CDR3nt: TGTGCCAGCAGTTACGAGGGGGACACTGAAGCTTTCTTT; CDR3aa: CASSYEGDTEAFF
j_gene: TRBJ2-1; v_gene: TRBV5-4; abundance: few; d_gene: TRBD2; CDR3nt: TGTGCCAGCAGCCCCACTAGCGGGGGATTTGGGCAGTTCTTC; CDR3aa: CASSPTSGGFGQFF
j_gene: TRBJ1-6; v_gene: TRBV6-2/TRBV6-3; abundance: -; d_gene: -; CDR3nt: TGTGCCAGCAGTTTCTCGTTGGGCATCTCCTCCTATAATTCACCCCTCCACTTT; CDR3aa: CASSFSLGISSYNSPLHF
j_gene: TRBJ1-1; v_gene: TRBV29-1; abundance: -; d_gene: -; CDR3nt: TGCAGCGTTGGCAACCCGAACACTGAAGCTTTCTTT; CDR3aa: CSVGNPNTEAFF
j_gene: TRBJ2-5; v_gene: TRBV25-1; abundance: few; d_gene: -; CDR3nt: TGTGCCAGCAGTGGGGACTACCAAGAGACCCAGTACTTC; CDR3aa: CASSGDYQETQYF
j_gene: TRBJ2-5; v_gene: TRBV10-2; abundance: -; d_gene: -; CDR3nt: TGCGCCAGCAGTGGGGACCCCCCGGAGGAGACCCAGTACTTC; CDR3aa: CASSGDPPEETQYF
j_gene: TRBJ2-7; v_gene: TRBV29-1; abundance: many; d_gene: -; CDR3nt: TGCAGCGTTGAACTCTACACCAGCCCAGGCTACGAGCAGTACTTC; CDR3aa: CSVELYTSPGYEQYF
j_gene: TRBJ1-2; v_gene: TRBV28; abundance: -; d_gene: TRBD1; CDR3nt: TGTGCCAGCAGTTTCCCCGAGGACAGGGCGTCTAACTATGGCTACACCTTC; CDR3aa: CASSFPEDRASNYGYTF
j_gene: TRBJ1-5; v_gene: TRBV7-9; abundance: many; d_gene: -; CDR3nt: TGTGCCAGCAGCTTATACGGGGGTGGACAGCCCCAGCATTTT; CDR3aa: CASSLYGGGQPQHF
j_gene: TRBJ2-2; v_gene: TRBV15; abundance: many; d_gene: TRBD2; CDR3nt: TGTGCCACCAGCAGGGGACTAGCGGGGGCGGTAGGCACCGGGGAGCTGTTTTTT; CDR3aa: CATSRGLAGAVGTGELFF
j_gene: TRBJ1-4; v_gene: TRBV7-8; abundance: many; d_gene: -; CDR3nt: TGTGCCAGCAGCTTAGTTAGAGGAGCATTTGCAACTAATGAAAAACTGTTTTTT; CDR3aa: CASSLVRGAFATNEKLFF
j_gene: TRBJ2-5; v_gene: TRBV6-1; abundance: few; d_gene: -; CDR3nt: TGTGCCAGCACCGAAGCTCGGACAGAGCAAGAGACCCAGTACTTC; CDR3aa: CASTEARTEQETQYF
j_gene: TRBJ1-6; v_gene: TRBV7-8; abundance: few; d_gene: TRBD1; CDR3nt: TGTGCCAGCCGCTCCGGACAGGGCGGATGGGACAATTCACCCCTCCACTTT; CDR3aa: CASRSGQGGWDNSPLHF
j_gene: TRBJ2-2; v_gene: TRBV7-2; abundance: many; d_gene: -; CDR3nt: TGTGCCAGCAGCCTCCTAACCGGGGGGGAGCTGTTTTTT; CDR3aa: CASSLLTGGELFF
j_gene: TRBJ2-5; v_gene: TRBV6-5; abundance: many; d_gene: TRBD1; CDR3nt: TGTGCCAGCAGTTACCTAGGGACAGGTAATCGCCAAGAGACCCAGTACTTC; CDR3aa: CASSYLGTGNRQETQYF
j_gene: TRBJ1-4; v_gene: TRBV5-6; abundance: -; d_gene: -; CDR3nt: TGTGCCAGCAGCTCGACCCCCCGGGACGGCAAACTGTTTTTT; CDR3aa: CASSSTPRDGKLFF
j_gene: TRBJ1-1; v_gene: TRBV18; abundance: many; d_gene: -; CDR3nt: TGCGCCAGCAGCCCCGCCGGGAACACTGAAGCTTTCTTT; CDR3aa: CASSPAGNTEAFF
j_gene: TRBJ2-2; v_gene: TRBV9; abundance: few; d_gene: TRBD1; CDR3nt: TGTGCCAGCAGCGTAGGAGGGACAGGGAGCCCCGGGGAGCTGTTTTTT; CDR3aa: CASSVGGTGSPGELFF
j_gene: TRBJ1-4; v_gene: TRBV7-2; abundance: many; d_gene: -; CDR3nt: TGTGCCAGCAGCCCTTACGTTGGACAGTTTAATGAAAAACTGTTTTTT; CDR3aa: CASSPYVGQFNEKLFF
j_gene: TRBJ2-1; v_gene: TRBV4-2; abundance: many; d_gene: -; CDR3nt: TGTGCCAGCAGCCTCGGGTCCGGAGGTTCAGGGGATGAGCAGTTCTTC; CDR3aa: CASSLGSGGSGDEQFF
j_gene: TRBJ2-5; v_gene: TRBV6-2/TRBV6-3; abundance: few; d_gene: -; CDR3nt: TGTGCCAGCAGTATACGGGACCCGTACCAAGAGACCCAGTACTTC; CDR3aa: CASSIRDPYQETQYF
j_gene: TRBJ2-3; v_gene: TRBV19; abundance: -; d_gene: TRBD2; CDR3nt: TGTGCCAGTAGTAGGTGGCCTAGCGGGGGGAAGGATACGCAGTATTTT; CDR3aa: CASSRWPSGGKDTQYF
j_gene: TRBJ1-1; v_gene: TRBV20-1; abundance: many; d_gene: -; CDR3nt: TGCAGTGCTAGGAGACGGTTGGGGGCTTTCTTT; CDR3aa: CSARRRLGAFF
j_gene: TRBJ1-4; v_gene: TRBV4-2; abundance: many; d_gene: -; CDR3nt: TGTGCCAGCAGCCAAATCACAGGGAATACTGCAACTAATGAAAAACTGTTTTTT; CDR3aa: CASSQITGNTATNEKLFF
j_gene: TRBJ2-5; v_gene: TRBV6-1; abundance: few; d_gene: TRBD1; CDR3nt: TGTGCCAGCAGCCCCGGGACAGGGGGCGTGGAGACCCAGTACTTC; CDR3aa: CASSPGTGGVETQYF
j_gene: TRBJ1-2; v_gene: TRBV4-3; abundance: -; d_gene: -; CDR3nt: TGCGCCAGCAGCCAAGATCGTAGGGGCGGTGCCTACACCTTC; CDR3aa: CASSQDRRGGAYTF
j_gene: TRBJ1-6; v_gene: TRBV6-5; abundance: few; d_gene: -; CDR3nt: TGTGCCAGCGCGAAAAGTCCGATCAACCTGGGTTCACCCCTCCACTTT; CDR3aa: CASAKSPINLGSPLHF
j_gene: TRBJ2-1; v_gene: TRBV20-1; abundance: many; d_gene: -; CDR3nt: TGCAGTGCTAGTGATACGGGCGCGCCTATCCCCAATGAGCAGTTCTTC; CDR3aa: CSASDTGAPIPNEQFF
j_gene: TRBJ2-7; v_gene: TRBV21-1; abundance: many; d_gene: -; CDR3nt: TGTGCCAGCAGCAAATGGCGGTACCGGGACAGGGGTATCTACGAGCAGTACTTC; CDR3aa: CASSKWRYRDRGIYEQYF
j_gene: TRBJ2-2; v_gene: TRBV5-4; abundance: -; d_gene: TRBD1; CDR3nt: TGTGCCAGCAGTTTTGGCGGACAGGGGAACACCGGGGAGCTGTTTTTT; CDR3aa: CASSFGGQGNTGELFF
j_gene: TRBJ2-5; v_gene: TRBV7-9; abundance: -; d_gene: -; CDR3nt: TGTGCCAGCGCCCCGCCTCTGCAGGGATTCCAAGAGACCCAGTACTTC; CDR3aa: CASAPPLQGFQETQYF
j_gene: TRBJ2-7; v_gene: TRBV20-1; abundance: -; d_gene: -; CDR3nt: TGCAGTGCTAGGAGACTCCGGGACGAATACGAGCAGTACTTC; CDR3aa: CSARRLRDEYEQYF
j_gene: TRBJ1-5; v_gene: TRBV2; abundance: -; d_gene: -; CDR3nt: TGTGCCAGCACTCCGACAGCTAGCAATCAGCCCCAGCATTTT; CDR3aa: CASTPTASNQPQHF